The text below deals with one TCR beta chain. Assay used: immunoSEQ multiplex PCR; TCRdb lists only in-frame clones, some missing. This sample has about 100,000 clones, with around 80% found just once. The data belong to a study of blood T cell repertoires in COVID-19. There are 14 residues in the CDR3. The germline CDR1 and CDR2 sequences are MNHEY and SVGAGI. J lost 3 bases, V lost 6 bases, and 6 bases had no gene match. This clonotype was sampled from a man aged 50 or older who had recovered from COVID-19. Material: peripheral blood. V is TRBV6-5 and J is TRBJ2-7; 9 bases line up with TRBD1. CDR3 loop: CASSYTGQGYEQYF. CDR3 DNA sequence: TGTGCCAGCAGCTATACGGGACAGGGCTACGAGCAGTACTTC.